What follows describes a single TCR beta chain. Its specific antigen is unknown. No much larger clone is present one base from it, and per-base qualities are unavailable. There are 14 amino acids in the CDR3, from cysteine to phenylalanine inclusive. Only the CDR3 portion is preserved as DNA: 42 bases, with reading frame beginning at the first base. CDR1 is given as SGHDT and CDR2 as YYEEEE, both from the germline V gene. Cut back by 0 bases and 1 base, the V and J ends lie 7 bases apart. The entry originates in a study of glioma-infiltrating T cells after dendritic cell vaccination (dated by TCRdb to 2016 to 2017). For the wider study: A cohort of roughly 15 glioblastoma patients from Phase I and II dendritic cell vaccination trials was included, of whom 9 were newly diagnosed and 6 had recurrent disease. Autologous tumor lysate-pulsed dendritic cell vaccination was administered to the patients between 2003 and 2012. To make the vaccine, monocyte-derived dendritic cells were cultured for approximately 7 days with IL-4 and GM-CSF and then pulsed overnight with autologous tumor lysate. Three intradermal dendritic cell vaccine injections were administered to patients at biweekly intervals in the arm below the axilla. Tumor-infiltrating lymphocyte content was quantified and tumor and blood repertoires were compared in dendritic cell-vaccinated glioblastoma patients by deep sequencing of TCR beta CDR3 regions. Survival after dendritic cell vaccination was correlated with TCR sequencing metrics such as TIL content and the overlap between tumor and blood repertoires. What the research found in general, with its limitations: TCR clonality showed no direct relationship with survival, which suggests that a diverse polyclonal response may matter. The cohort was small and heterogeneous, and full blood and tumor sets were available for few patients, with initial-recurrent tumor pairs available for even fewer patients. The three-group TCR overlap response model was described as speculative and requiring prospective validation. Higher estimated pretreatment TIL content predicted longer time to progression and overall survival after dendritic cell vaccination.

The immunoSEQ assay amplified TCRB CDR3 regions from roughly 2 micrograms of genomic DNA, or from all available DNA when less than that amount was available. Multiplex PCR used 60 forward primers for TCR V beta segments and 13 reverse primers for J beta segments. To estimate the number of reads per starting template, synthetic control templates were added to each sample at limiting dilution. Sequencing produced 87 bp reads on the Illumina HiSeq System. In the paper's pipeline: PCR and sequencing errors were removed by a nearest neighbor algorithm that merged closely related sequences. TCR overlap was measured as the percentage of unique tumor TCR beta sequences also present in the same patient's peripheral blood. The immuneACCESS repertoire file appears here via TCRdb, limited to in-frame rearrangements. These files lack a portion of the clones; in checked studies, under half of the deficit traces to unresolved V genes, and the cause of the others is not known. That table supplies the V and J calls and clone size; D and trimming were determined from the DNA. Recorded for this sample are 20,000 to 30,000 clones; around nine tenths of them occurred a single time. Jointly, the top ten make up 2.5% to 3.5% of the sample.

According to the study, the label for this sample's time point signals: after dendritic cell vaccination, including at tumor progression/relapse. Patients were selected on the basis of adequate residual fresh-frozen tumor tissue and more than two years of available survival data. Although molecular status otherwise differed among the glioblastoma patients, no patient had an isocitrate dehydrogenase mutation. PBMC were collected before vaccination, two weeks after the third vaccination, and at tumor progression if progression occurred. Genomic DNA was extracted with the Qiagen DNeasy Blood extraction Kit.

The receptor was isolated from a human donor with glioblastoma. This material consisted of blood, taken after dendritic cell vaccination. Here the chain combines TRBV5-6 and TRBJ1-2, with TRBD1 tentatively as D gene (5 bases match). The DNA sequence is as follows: TGTGCCAGCAGCTTGGGACAGCTTAACTATGGCTACACCTTC. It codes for CASSLGQLNYGYTF.